The clone carrying this TCR beta chain was found a few times. From the 5' RACE reads, TCRdb called clonotypes with MiXCR, one entry per CDR3 protein. Of roughly 720,000 distinct CDR3 sequences in the sample, around a sixth are singletons; the top ten hold roughly 14%. The data derive from a study of identical twins. After removal of 8 bases from V and 0 bases from J, the junction contained 8 bases not matched to a gene. CDR1 and CDR2 (germline): ENHRY, SYGVKD. This CDR3 has 15 residues. The same specimen was also included in a second study, on T cells expressing NK-cell markers.

The sequencing input was PBMCs. The sequence was obtained from a young woman in good health. The rearrangement uses TRBV10-3 and TRBJ2-7; TRBD1 aligns across 9 bases. CDR3 loop: CAISGTGTDSYEQYF. The CDR3 coding sequence is TGTGCCATCTCCGGGACAGGGACCGACTCCTACGAGCAGTACTTC.